The rows below give T cell receptor beta chains drawn from one sample of a study of T-cell memory formation after mild COVID-19. A single record per CDR3 protein comes from TCRdb applying MiXCR to the 5' RACE reads. Of roughly 220,000 distinct CDR3 sequences detected, over 9% appear once; the ten largest clones hold 3.5%. Sequenced material: PBMCs or a T cell subset sorted from them (not recorded which). Receptor source: a man aged 18 to 29 who had mild COVID-19 (a few samples of this study predate the infection). Cell type and time point are not known. Both conserved end residues are part of each CDR3. Each record gives: V gene, clone size, J gene, D gene, CDR3 DNA, CDR3 protein. A D gene is named only where the DNA matches it firmly. Size values are once, few and many counts, or a class for expanded clones, and some rows have none.

V gene: TRBV20-1; clone size: .; J gene: TRBJ2-3; D gene: .; CDR3 DNA: TGCAGTGCTAGAGATGTCAGGGGAGCAGATACGCAGTATTTT; CDR3 protein: CSARDVRGADTQYF
V gene: TRBV6-6; clone size: .; J gene: TRBJ2-3; D gene: .; CDR3 DNA: TGTGCCATCCGCCAACCGAGCGGCCCGCGAGATACGCAGTATTTT; CDR3 protein: CAIRQPSGPRDTQYF
V gene: TRBV10-3; clone size: few; J gene: TRBJ1-5; D gene: .; CDR3 DNA: TGTGCCATCAGAGAAACGGCAGGGCACGGTCAGCCCCAGCATTTT; CDR3 protein: CAIRETAGHGQPQHF
V gene: TRBV12-3/TRBV12-4; clone size: .; J gene: TRBJ2-4; D gene: TRBD2; CDR3 DNA: TGTGCCAGCAGTTTGTCCGGGCGCGGGGGGGCCCTAGCCAAAAACATTCAGTACTTC; CDR3 protein: CASSLSGRGGALAKNIQYF
V gene: TRBV7-2; clone size: .; J gene: TRBJ1-4; D gene: TRBD1; CDR3 DNA: TGTGCCAGCAGCAAAACAGGGGATTATGAAAAACTGTTTTTT; CDR3 protein: CASSKTGDYEKLFF
V gene: TRBV5-1; clone size: .; J gene: TRBJ1-2; D gene: TRBD1; CDR3 DNA: TGCGCCAGCAGCAGAGACAGGGTAGACTATGGCTACACCTTC; CDR3 protein: CASSRDRVDYGYTF
V gene: TRBV4-1; clone size: few; J gene: TRBJ2-1; D gene: TRBD1; CDR3 DNA: TGCGCCAGCAAAAAACTCCGGGACAGGGGGGGCGATGAGCAGTTCTTC; CDR3 protein: CASKKLRDRGGDEQFF
V gene: TRBV7-8; clone size: few; J gene: TRBJ2-3; D gene: .; CDR3 DNA: TGTGCCAGCAGCTTAGGGGGGGACGCGAACACAGATACGCAGTATTTT; CDR3 protein: CASSLGGDANTDTQYF
V gene: TRBV7-2; clone size: .; J gene: TRBJ2-5; D gene: TRBD2; CDR3 DNA: TGTGCCAGCAGCCGTAGCGGGGAAGAGACCCAGTACTTC; CDR3 protein: CASSRSGEETQYF
V gene: TRBV4-3; clone size: .; J gene: TRBJ2-6; D gene: TRBD1; CDR3 DNA: TGCGCCAGCAGCCCCTTGGGACAGGTGATATCTGGGGCCAACGTCCTGACTTTC; CDR3 protein: CASSPLGQVISGANVLTF
V gene: TRBV7-2; clone size: few; J gene: TRBJ1-1; D gene: .; CDR3 DNA: TGTGCCAGCAGCTTAGTGCGAGTTGAAGCTTTCTTT; CDR3 protein: CASSLVRVEAFF
V gene: TRBV10-3; clone size: .; J gene: TRBJ1-2; D gene: .; CDR3 DNA: TGTGCCATCAGTTTACAGGACTATGGCTACACCTTC; CDR3 protein: CAISLQDYGYTF
V gene: TRBV6-5; clone size: .; J gene: TRBJ2-3; D gene: .; CDR3 DNA: TGTGCCAGCAGTTACTCGAGGCAGGGAATGGATACGCAGTATTTT; CDR3 protein: CASSYSRQGMDTQYF
V gene: TRBV5-1; clone size: few; J gene: TRBJ2-2; D gene: .; CDR3 DNA: TGCGCCAGCAGCTTCAGGGGAGTGACCGGGGAGCTGTTTTTT; CDR3 protein: CASSFRGVTGELFF
V gene: TRBV20-1; clone size: few; J gene: TRBJ1-5; D gene: .; CDR3 DNA: TGCAGTGCTAGAGACCGCAATCAGCCCCAGCATTTT; CDR3 protein: CSARDRNQPQHF
V gene: TRBV6-2/TRBV6-3; clone size: few; J gene: TRBJ2-2; D gene: .; CDR3 DNA: TGTGCCAGCAGTTACTCGAGTGGCTCGAACACCGGGGAGCTGTTTTTT; CDR3 protein: CASSYSSGSNTGELFF
V gene: TRBV5-6; clone size: .; J gene: TRBJ2-5; D gene: .; CDR3 DNA: TGTGCCAGCAGGGGGTGGGCTACGCGGGTTCGAGAGACCCAGTACTTC; CDR3 protein: CASRGWATRVRETQYF